Described below is a single TCR beta chain sequence and its context. The CDR3 is made up of 14 amino acids. With 1 base clipped from V and 5 bases from J, the junction kept 5 bases outside the gene matches. Per the germline V gene, CDR1 is GTSNPN and CDR2 is SVGIG (reference sequence). Methods used by the authors: Nucleated cell counts were estimated from reference gene primer amplification. The repertoire was sequenced with immunoSEQ multiplex PCR; TCRdb's copy has only in-frame clones and lacks some. Clonal size and the V and J genes are those of that table, whereas D and trimming came from the DNA. The data show 90,000 to 120,000 clones, around 88% seen once. These data belong to a study of blood T cell repertoires in COVID-19. Background on the study: Samples of COVID-19 (acute and convalescent) were obtained from the United States, Italy and Spain.

The TCR comes from a man over 45 with active or convalescent COVID-19. The chain combines TRBV30 with TRBJ2-7; 10 bases fit TRBD1. Specimen: peripheral blood. Here the CDR3 DNA reads TGTGCCTGGAGTGAGGGACAGGGGTTCCACGAGCAGTACTTC. It translates to CAWSEGQGFHEQYF.